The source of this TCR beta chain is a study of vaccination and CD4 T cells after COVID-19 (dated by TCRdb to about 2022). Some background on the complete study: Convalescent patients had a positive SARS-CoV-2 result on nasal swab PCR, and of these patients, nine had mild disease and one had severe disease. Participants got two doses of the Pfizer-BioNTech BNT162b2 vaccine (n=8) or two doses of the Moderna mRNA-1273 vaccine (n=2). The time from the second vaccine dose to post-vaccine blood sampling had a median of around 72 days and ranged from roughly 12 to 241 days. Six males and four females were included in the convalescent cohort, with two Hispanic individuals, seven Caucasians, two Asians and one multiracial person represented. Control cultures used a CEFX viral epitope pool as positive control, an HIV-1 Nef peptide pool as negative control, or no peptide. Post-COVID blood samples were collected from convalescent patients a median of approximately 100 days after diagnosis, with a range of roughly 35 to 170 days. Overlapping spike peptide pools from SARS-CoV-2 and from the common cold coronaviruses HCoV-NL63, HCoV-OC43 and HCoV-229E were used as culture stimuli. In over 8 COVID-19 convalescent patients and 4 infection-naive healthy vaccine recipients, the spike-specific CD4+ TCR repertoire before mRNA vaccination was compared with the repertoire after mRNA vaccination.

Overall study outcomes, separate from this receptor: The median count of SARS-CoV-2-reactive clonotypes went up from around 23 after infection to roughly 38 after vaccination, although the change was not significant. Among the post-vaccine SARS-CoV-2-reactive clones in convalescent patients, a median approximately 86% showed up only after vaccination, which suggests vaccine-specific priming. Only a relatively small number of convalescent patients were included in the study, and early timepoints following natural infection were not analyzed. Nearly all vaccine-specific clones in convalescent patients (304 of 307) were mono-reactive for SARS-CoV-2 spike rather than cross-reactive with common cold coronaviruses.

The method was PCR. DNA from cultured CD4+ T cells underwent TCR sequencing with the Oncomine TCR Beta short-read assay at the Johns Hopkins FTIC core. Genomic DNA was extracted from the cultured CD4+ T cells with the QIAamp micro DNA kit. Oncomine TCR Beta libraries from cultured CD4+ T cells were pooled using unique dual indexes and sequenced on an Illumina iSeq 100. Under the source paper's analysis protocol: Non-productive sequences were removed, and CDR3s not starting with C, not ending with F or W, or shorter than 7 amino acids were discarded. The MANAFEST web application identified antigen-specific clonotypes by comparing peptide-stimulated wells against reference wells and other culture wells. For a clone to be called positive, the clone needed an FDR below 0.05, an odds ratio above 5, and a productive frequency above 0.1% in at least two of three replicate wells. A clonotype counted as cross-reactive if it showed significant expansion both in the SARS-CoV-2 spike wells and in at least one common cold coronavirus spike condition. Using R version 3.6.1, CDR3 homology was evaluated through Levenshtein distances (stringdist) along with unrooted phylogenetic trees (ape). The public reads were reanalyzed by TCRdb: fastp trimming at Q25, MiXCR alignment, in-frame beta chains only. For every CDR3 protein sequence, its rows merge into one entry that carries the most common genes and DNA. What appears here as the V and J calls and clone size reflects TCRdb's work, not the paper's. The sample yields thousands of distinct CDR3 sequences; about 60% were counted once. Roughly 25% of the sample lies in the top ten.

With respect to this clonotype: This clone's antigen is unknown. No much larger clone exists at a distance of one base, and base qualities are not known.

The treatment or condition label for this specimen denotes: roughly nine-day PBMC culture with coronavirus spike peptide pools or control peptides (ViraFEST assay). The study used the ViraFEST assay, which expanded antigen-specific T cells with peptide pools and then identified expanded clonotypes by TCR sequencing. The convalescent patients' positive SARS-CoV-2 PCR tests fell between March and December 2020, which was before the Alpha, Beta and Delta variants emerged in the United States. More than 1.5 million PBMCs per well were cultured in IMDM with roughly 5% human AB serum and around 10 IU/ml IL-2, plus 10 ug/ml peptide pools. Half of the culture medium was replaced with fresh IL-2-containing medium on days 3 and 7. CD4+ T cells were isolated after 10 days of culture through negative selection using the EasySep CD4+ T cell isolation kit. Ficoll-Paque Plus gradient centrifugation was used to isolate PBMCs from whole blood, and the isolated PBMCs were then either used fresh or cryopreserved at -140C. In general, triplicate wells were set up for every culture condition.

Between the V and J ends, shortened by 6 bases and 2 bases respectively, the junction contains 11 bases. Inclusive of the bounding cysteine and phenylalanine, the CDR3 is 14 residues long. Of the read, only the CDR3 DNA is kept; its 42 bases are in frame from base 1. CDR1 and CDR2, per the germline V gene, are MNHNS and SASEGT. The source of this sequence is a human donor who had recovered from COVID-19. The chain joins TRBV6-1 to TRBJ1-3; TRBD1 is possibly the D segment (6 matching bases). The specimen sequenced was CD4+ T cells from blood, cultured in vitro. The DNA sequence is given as TGTGCCAGCAGCCAGGACAGCACTGGAAACACCATATATTTT. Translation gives CASSQDSTGNTIYF.